One sample yielded the 23 T cell receptor beta chains listed below, sequenced in a study of blood T cell repertoires in COVID-19. Only in-frame clones appear in the TCRdb table, and some are missing; sequencing was by immunoSEQ multiplex PCR. Here the sample spans hundreds of thousands of clones, roughly 86% being singletons. Material for sequencing was peripheral blood. The receptor source for this set is a woman in her 50s who had recovered from COVID-19.

This clone has more than one count but fewer than ten. This chain connects TRBV7-9 to TRBJ1-6; D is possibly TRBD1 (6 bases). With 5 bases removed from V and 11 bases from J, the gap between germline ends came to 16 bases. CDR1 and CDR2 from the germline V gene are SEHNR and FQNEAQ (reference sequence). CDR3 length equals 14 residues. The CDR3 region is CASSTTGPTAPLHF. The CDR3 DNA is TGTGCCAGCAGCACAACAGGGCCCACCGCACCCCTCCACTTT.

The chain combines TRBV7-2 with TRBJ1-4; D gene ambiguous. V shed 2 bases and J shed 2 bases, with 6 bases lying between them. The CDR3 length is 14 residues. Per the germline V gene, CDR1 is SGHTA and CDR2 is FQGNSA. The CDR3 DNA sequence: TGTGCCAGCAGCTTAAGCAGGACTAATGAAAAACTGTTTTTT. This codes for CASSLSRTNEKLFF.

The chain links TRBV6-5 to TRBJ1-6; no clear D gene. V lost 2 bases, J lost 6 bases, and 8 bases lay in between. Per the germline V gene, CDR1 is MNHEY and CDR2 is SVGAGI. The CDR3 runs to 14 residues. The DNA of the CDR3 is TGTGCCAGCAGTTACCAAAACTTTAATTCACCCCTCCACTTT. Protein sequence: CASSYQNFNSPLHF.

The chain combines TRBV9 with TRBJ2-1, with D hard to call. This CDR3 is 11 amino acids long. Per the germline V gene, CDR1 is SGDLS and CDR2 is YYNGEE. The V end lost 3 bases, the J end lost 5 bases, and 3 bases lay between the germline ends. Here the CDR3 DNA reads TGTGCCAGCAGCGCCGACAATGAGCAGTTCTTC. The encoded protein is CASSADNEQFF.

This rearrangement joins TRBV29-1 to TRBJ2-7; TRBD2 matches 8 bases. The CDR3 consists of 14 residues. Germline CDR1 SQVTM, CDR2 ANQGSEA. With V trimmed by 7 bases and J by 0 bases, 8 bases remained unmatched. The chain's CDR3 is CSAKVAGGSYEQYF. CDR3 DNA sequence: TGCAGCGCTAAGGTTGCGGGGGGCTCCTACGAGCAGTACTTC.

The chain employs TRBV6-5 and TRBJ1-1; D is ambiguous. The V end was cut by 2 bases, the J end by 0 bases, with 10 bases between. This CDR3 contains 15 residues. Per the germline V gene, CDR1 is MNHEY and CDR2 is SVGAGI. CDR3 coding DNA: TGTGCCAGCAGTTACGGTAGTCACCTGAACACTGAAGCTTTCTTT. It codes for CASSYGSHLNTEAFF.

The chain carries TRBV6-6 and TRBJ1-6, with 11 bases matching TRBD1. V shed 5 bases and J 4 bases; nucleotides not matched to a gene: 7. The CDR3 has 17 amino acids. Germline-derived CDR1 and CDR2 are MNHNY and SVGAGI (reference sequence). Here the CDR3 reads CASSPGQGARYNSPLHF. The CDR3 region has the DNA TGTGCCAGCAGTCCTGGACAGGGGGCTAGGTATAATTCACCCCTCCACTTT.

This clone appeared once. The V and J genes are TRBV11-2 and TRBJ2-5; 9 bases line up with TRBD2. The CDR3 totals 16 residues. The germline V gene has CDR1 SGHAT and CDR2 FQNNGV. The ends lost 5 bases at V and 4 bases at J; junction bases unmatched: 11. In nucleotides, the CDR3 is TGTGCCAGCAGCGGACGTAGCGGGGGAGGAGGAGAGACCCAGTACTTC. This codes for CASSGRSGGGGETQYF.

V usage is TRBV18 and J usage is TRBJ2-7, with 10 bases lining up with TRBD1. Germline V gene lookup returns CDR1 KGHSH and CDR2 LQKENI. There are 14 residues in the CDR3. Losses at the gene ends were 3 bases for V and 7 bases for J; bases not matched to a gene: 6. As DNA, the CDR3 is TGTGCCAGCTCACCCGGGACAGGGGCAAAGGAGCAGTACTTC. Its protein product is CASSPGTGAKEQYF.

The chain employs TRBV7-2 and TRBJ2-7, with D possibly matching TRBD2 (6 bases). This CDR3 has 16 amino acids. The V and J ends lost 2 bases and 0 bases respectively, with 14 bases between them. In germline, CDR1 is SGHTA, CDR2 FQGNSA. Here the CDR3 DNA reads TGTGCCAGCAGCTTATATTCGGGACTGAACTCCTACGAGCAGTACTTC. Translating gives CASSLYSGLNSYEQYF.

A few counts support this clone. The CDR3 reads CASSVGPAGAYEQYF. CDR3 nucleotide sequence: TGTGCCAGCAGCGTAGGCCCAGCGGGGGCCTACGAGCAGTACTTC. The J gene is TRBJ2-7, the V gene TRBV9, with TRBD2 identical over 8 bases. Germline CDR1 is SGDLS and CDR2 is YYNGEE. The CDR3 covers 15 residues. J lost 2 bases, V lost 0 bases, and 4 bases had no gene match. Full variable domain (rest looked up from reference TRBV9 and TRBJ2-7): DSGVTQTPKHLITATGQRVTLRCSPRSGDLSVYWYQQSLDQGLQFLIQYYNGEERAKGNILERFSAQQFPDLHSELNLSSLELGDSALYFCASSVGPAGAYEQYFGPGTRLTVT.

The V gene is TRBV15, the J gene TRBJ1-3, with a tentative D call TRBD1 (5 bases). CDR1 and CDR2 (germline): LNHNV, YYDKDF (reference sequence). This CDR3 comprises 16 residues. With 0 bases removed from V and 4 bases from J, the gap between germline ends came to 13 bases. For the CDR3, the DNA is TGTGCCACCAGCAGAGATTCCCAGGGATCCGGAAACACCATATATTTT. Protein: CATSRDSQGSGNTIYF.

This chain connects TRBV6-2 or TRBV6-3 to TRBJ1-1, with TRBD1 matching over 7 bases. The CDR3 has 13 residues. After removal of 4 bases from V and 4 bases from J, the junction contained 3 bases not matched to a gene. Germline values: CDR1 MNHEY, CDR2 SVGEGT. CDR3 amino acids: CASSLGGFTEAFF. CDR3 sequence (DNA): TGTGCCAGCAGTTTAGGGGGCTTCACTGAAGCTTTCTTT.

This chain connects TRBV28 to TRBJ2-7, with no clear D. Looked up from germline, CDR1 is MDHEN and CDR2 is SYDVKM. The CDR3 contains 14 residues. Trimming took off 5 bases at V and 3 bases at J, with 14 bases between the two ends. CDR3 sequence (DNA): TGTGCCAGCAGTCAGACGAACCGGGTCTACGAGCAGTACTTC. Protein product: CASSQTNRVYEQYF.

The rearrangement links TRBV4-2 to TRBJ2-1; 8 bases align to TRBD2. With V trimmed by 1 base and J by 8 bases, 13 bases remained unmatched. This CDR3 has 17 residues. CDR1 is LGHNA, CDR2 YNFKEQ, per germline. CDR3 residues: CASSQGRSGGPTDEQFF. CDR3 nucleotides: TGTGCCAGCAGCCAAGGTAGAAGCGGGGGCCCCACCGATGAGCAGTTCTTC.

V usage is TRBV28 and J usage is TRBJ1-2; 8 nucleotides agree with TRBD1. Per germline, CDR1 MDHEN and CDR2 SYDVKM. V dropped 4 bases and J dropped 7; count of bases not matched to a gene: 8. The CDR3 consists of 14 residues. The CDR3: CASSSGTGGGGYTF. CDR3 bases: TGTGCCAGCAGTTCAGGGACAGGAGGCGGTGGCTACACCTTC.

The chain combines TRBV6-5 with TRBJ1-5, with 7 positions matching TRBD1. CDR1 is MNHEY, CDR2 SVGAGI, per germline. Losses at the gene ends were 6 bases for V and 4 bases for J; bases not matched to a gene: 6. The CDR3 sequence is 14 residues long. In DNA, the CDR3 is TGTGCCAGCAGACAGGGACAGAGGAATCAGCCCCAGCATTTT. It translates to CASRQGQRNQPQHF.

The V gene is TRBV6-5, the J gene TRBJ1-1; no clear D gene. The CDR3 has 11 amino acids. Germline V gives CDR1 MNHEY, CDR2 SVGAGI. V was trimmed by 10 bases and J by 3 bases, leaving 9 bases between them. The CDR3 here is CATIRDTEAFF. The CDR3 DNA follows: TGTGCCACCATAAGAGACACTGAAGCTTTCTTT.

This chain uses TRBV7-2 with TRBJ2-1; 7 bases align to TRBD2. This CDR3 is built from 14 residues. Germline V gene lookup returns CDR1 SGHTA and CDR2 FQGNSA. V gave up 0 bases and J gave up 7 bases; unmatched junction bases: 3. The CDR3 sequence is CASSLAGRANEQFF. CDR3 nucleotides: TGTGCCAGCAGCTTAGCTGGGAGGGCAAATGAGCAGTTCTTC. The full variable domain, its missing parts supplied by reference TRBV7-2 and TRBJ2-1, is GAGVSQSPSNKVTEKGKDVELRCDPISGHTALYWYRQSLGQGLEFLIYFQGNSAPDKSGLPSDRFSAERTGGSVSTLTIQRTQQEDSAVYLCASSLAGRANEQFFGPGTRLTVL.

The chain is built from TRBV9 and TRBJ1-1, with a tentative D call TRBD1 (5 bases). Germline loops: CDR1 SGDLS, CDR2 YYNGEE. This CDR3 spans 14 amino acids. Between the trimmed V and J ends, which lost 2 bases and 1 base, there was a span of 9 bases. The CDR3 sequence: CASSVLGGNTEAFF. The CDR3 region has the DNA TGTGCCAGCAGCGTGTTGGGGGGGAACACTGAAGCTTTCTTT.

The V call is TRBV28, the J call TRBJ2-1, with D possibly matching TRBD1 (5 bases). The ends were cut back, 6 bases at V and 16 bases at J, with 19 bases in the middle. The germline V gene has CDR1 MDHEN and CDR2 SYDVKM. This CDR3 contains 12 residues. The CDR3 here is CASREGHNGQFF. The CDR3, as DNA: TGTGCCAGCAGAGAAGGACACAACGGGCAATTCTTC.

With respect to this clone: An end of the junction differs from the germline gene, which may be a read error. Other DNA sequences in the same sample also yield this CDR3. The V and J genes are TRBV4-2 and TRBJ2-7; TRBD2 might be the D (6 bases). Germline-derived CDR1 and CDR2 are LGHNA and YNFKEQ. The CDR3 length is 13 residues. Written as DNA, the CDR3 is TGTGCCAGCAGTCGGGACTTGACCTACGAGCAGTACTTT. This encodes CASSRDLTYEQYF.

The genes are TRBV7-7 and TRBJ2-3, with TRBD1 as a possible D gene (6 bases). There are 16 residues in the CDR3. Germline CDR1 is SSHAT and CDR2 is FNYEAQ (reference sequence). The germline V and J ends were trimmed by 3 bases and 6 bases, with 19 bases remaining between them. This CDR3 is CASSLNINSRGDTQYF. Written as DNA, the CDR3 is TGTGCCAGCAGCTTGAACATAAACTCAAGGGGGGATACGCAGTATTTT.